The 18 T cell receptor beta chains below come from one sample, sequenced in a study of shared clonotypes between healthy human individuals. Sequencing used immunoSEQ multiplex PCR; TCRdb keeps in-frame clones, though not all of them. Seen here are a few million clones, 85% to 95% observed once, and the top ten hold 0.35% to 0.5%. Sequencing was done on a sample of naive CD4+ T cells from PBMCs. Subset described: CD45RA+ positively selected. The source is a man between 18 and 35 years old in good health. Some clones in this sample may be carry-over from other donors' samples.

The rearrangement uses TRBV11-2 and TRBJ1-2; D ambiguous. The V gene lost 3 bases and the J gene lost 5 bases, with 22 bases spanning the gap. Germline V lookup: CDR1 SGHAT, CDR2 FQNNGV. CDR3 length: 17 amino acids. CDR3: CASSFLDNGNGLYGYTF. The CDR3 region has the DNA TGTGCCAGCAGCTTCTTAGATAATGGGAACGGATTATATGGCTACACCTTC.

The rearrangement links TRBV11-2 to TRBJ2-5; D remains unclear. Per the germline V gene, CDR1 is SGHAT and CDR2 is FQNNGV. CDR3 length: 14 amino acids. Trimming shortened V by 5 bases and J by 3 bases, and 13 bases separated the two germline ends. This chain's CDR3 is CASSIRTAEETQYF. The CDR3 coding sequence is TGTGCCAGCAGCATTAGGACGGCCGAAGAGACCCAGTACTTC.

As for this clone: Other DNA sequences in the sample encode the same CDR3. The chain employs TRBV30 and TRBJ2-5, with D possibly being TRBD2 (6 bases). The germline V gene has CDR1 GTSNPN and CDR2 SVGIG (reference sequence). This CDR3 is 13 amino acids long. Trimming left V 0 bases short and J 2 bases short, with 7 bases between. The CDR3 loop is CAWSVGGQETQYF. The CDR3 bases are TGTGCCTGGAGTGTAGGAGGGCAAGAGACCCAGTACTTC.

This chain's CDR3 is CAALRGGNEQFF. CDR3 coding DNA: TGTGCCGCCCTGAGGGGGGGCAATGAGCAGTTCTTC. The chain has TRBV7-2 and TRBJ2-1; maybe TRBD2 (7 bases). V was pared by 11 bases and J by 6 bases, with 14 bases between. CDR3 length: 12 amino acids. Germline V gene lookup returns CDR1 SGHTA and CDR2 FQGNSA.

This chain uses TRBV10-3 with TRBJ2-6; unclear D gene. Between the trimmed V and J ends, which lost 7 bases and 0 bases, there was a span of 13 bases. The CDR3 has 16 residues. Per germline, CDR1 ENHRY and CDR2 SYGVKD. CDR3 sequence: CAITRNEISGANVLTF. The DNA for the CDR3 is TGTGCCATCACGCGGAACGAAATCTCTGGGGCCAACGTCCTGACTTTC.

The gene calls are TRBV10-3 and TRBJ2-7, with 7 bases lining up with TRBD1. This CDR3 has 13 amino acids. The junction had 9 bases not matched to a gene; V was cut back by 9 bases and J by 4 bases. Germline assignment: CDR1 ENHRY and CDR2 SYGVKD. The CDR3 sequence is CAIRQGQTYEQYF. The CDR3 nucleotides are TGTGCCATTCGACAGGGTCAAACGTACGAGCAGTACTTC.

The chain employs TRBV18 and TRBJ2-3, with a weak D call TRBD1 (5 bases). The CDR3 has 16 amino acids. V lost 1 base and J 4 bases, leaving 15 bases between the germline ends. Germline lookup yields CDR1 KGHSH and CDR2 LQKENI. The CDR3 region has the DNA TGTGCCAGCTCACCACTGCCAGGGCTAAGGGCAGATACGCAGTATTTT. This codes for CASSPLPGLRADTQYF.

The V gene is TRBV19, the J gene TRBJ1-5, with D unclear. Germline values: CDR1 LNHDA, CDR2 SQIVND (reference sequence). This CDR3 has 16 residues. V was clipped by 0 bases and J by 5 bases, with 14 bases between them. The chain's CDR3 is CASSIERDPADQPQHF. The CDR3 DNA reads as TGTGCCAGTAGTATAGAAAGGGATCCAGCCGATCAGCCCCAGCATTTT. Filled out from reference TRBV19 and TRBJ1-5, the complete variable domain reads DGGITQSPKYLFRKEGQNVTLSCEQNLNHDAMYWYRQDPGQGLRLIYYSQIVNDFQKGDIAEGYSVSREKKESFPLTVTSAQKNPTAFYLCASSIERDPADQPQHFGDGTRLSIL.

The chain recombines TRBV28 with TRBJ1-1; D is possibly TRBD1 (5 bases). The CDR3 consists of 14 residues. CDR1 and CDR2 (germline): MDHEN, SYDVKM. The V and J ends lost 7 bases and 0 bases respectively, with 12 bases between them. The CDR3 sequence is CASNPGTLNTEAFF. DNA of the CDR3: TGTGCCAGCAACCCAGGGACGCTGAACACTGAAGCTTTCTTT.

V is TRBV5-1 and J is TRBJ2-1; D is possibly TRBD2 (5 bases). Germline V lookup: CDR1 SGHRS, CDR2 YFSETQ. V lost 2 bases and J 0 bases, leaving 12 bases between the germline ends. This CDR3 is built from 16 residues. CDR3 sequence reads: CASSFGGGHSYNEQFF. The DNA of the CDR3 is TGCGCCAGCAGCTTTGGTGGCGGGCACTCCTACAATGAGCAGTTCTTC.

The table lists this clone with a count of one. This CDR3 reads CASSLMGAGGPLKYF. In DNA form, the CDR3 reads TGTGCCAGCAGTTTGATGGGGGCGGGAGGGCCCCTCAAGTACTTC. The V and J genes are TRBV28 and TRBJ2-5; 9 nucleotides align to TRBD2. Trimming at V came to 3 bases and at J to 12 bases, leaving 14 bases not matched to a gene. The germline CDR1 and CDR2 sequences are MDHEN and SYDVKM. The CDR3 consists of 15 residues.

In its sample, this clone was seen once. This chain's CDR3 is CASSLSGTVRVLTF. The CDR3 nucleotides read TGTGCCAGCAGCTTAAGTGGGACAGTCCGTGTCCTGACTTTC. The J gene is TRBJ2-6, the V gene TRBV7-3; TRBD1 aligns across 7 bases. Trimming at V came to 1 base and at J to 13 bases, leaving 7 bases not matched to a gene. This CDR3 has 14 residues. CDR1 is SGHTA, CDR2 FQGTGA, per germline.

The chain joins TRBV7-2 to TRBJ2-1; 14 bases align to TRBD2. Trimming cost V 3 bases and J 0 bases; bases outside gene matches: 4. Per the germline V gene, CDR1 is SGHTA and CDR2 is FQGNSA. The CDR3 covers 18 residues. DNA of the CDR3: TGTGCCAGCAGCTTCAGACTAGCGGGAGGGGGCTCCTACAATGAGCAGTTCTTC. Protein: CASSFRLAGGGSYNEQFF.

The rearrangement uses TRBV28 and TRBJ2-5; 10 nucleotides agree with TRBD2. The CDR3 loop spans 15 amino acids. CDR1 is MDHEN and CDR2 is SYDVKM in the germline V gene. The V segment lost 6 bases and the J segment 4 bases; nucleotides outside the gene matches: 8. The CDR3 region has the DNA TGTGCCAGCAGCACCCCTAGCGGGAGTGGAGAGACCCAGTACTTC. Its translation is CASSTPSGSGETQYF.

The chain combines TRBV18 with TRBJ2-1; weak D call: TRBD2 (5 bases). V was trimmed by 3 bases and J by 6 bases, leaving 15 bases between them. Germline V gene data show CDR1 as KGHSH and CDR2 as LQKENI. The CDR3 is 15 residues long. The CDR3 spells CASSPGLDRANEQFF. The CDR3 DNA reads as TGTGCCAGCTCACCCGGACTTGATCGGGCCAATGAGCAGTTCTTC.

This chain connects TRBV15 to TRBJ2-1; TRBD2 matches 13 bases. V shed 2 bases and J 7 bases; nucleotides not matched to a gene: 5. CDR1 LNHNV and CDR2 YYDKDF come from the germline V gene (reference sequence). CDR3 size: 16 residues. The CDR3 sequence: CATSRRLAGGGNEQFF. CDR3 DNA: TGTGCCACCAGCAGACGACTAGCGGGAGGTGGGAATGAGCAGTTCTTC.

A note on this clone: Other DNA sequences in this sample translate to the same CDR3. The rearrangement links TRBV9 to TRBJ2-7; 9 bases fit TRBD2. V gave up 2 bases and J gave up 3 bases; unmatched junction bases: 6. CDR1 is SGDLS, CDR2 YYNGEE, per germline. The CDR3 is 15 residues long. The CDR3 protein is CASSVGAGGYYEQYF. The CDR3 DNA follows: TGTGCCAGCAGCGTCGGGGCGGGAGGGTACTACGAGCAGTACTTC. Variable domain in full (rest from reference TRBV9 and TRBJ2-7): DSGVTQTPKHLITATGQRVTLRCSPRSGDLSVYWYQQSLDQGLQFLIQYYNGEERAKGNILERFSAQQFPDLHSELNLSSLELGDSALYFCASSVGAGGYYEQYFGPGTRLTVT.

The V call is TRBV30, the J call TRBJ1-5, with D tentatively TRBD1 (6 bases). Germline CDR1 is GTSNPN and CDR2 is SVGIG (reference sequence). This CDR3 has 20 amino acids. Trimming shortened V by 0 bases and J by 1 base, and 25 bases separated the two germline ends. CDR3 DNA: TGTGCCTGGAGTGTCAATCGTGTCAGGGGAGGTTCAGGGAGCAATCAGCCCCAGCATTTT. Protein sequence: CAWSVNRVRGGSGSNQPQHF.